This entry is about one T cell receptor (beta chain). The target of this receptor is not known. Base qualities were left out, and no much larger clone turns up one base away. One collaborating source in Seattle enrolled patients during active infection and followed them longitudinally through the course of disease. Collaborating institutions collected whole blood in K2EDTA tubes following their own protocols. For TCRbeta analysis, collaborators shipped samples in one of three forms: frozen whole blood, isolated PBMCs, or DNA extracted from either of those sample types. The data originate from a study of blood T cell repertoires in COVID-19 (dated by TCRdb to the early 2020s). Study-wide context: Collaborator samples came from the United States, Italy and Spain and covered acute and convalescent phases of COVID-19. The material from the prospective study consisted of cDNA or gDNA derived from T cells, B-cell-depleted T cells, or PBMCs. Deeply sampled blood TCRbeta repertoires from subjects exposed to, actively infected with, or recovered from COVID-19 were included in the dataset. A freely available public database, intended as a resource for researchers studying the immune response to SARS-CoV-2, is where the repertoires were released. The samples were drawn from the first 160 participants of the ongoing ImmuneRACE study and from some 1,300 subjects provided by 6 global collaborators. Sample metadata almost always included a de-identified subject ID, COVID-19 status, age in years and sex. Where available, HLA class I and class II types were obtained from metadata supplied by the sample provider rather than from assay-based typing.

TCRbeta CDR3 regions were amplified from genomic DNA using the immunoSEQ Assay, a bias-controlled multiplex PCR. Processing in the source paper ran as follows. The number of nucleated cells in each sample was estimated by amplification of reference gene primers within the assay. To quantify the absolute abundance of each unique TCRbeta CDR3 rearrangement, sequence reads were collapsed and filtered. For each sample, productive Simpson clonality was calculated as the square root of Simpson's diversity index over productive rearrangements. The immuneACCESS repertoire file appears here via TCRdb, limited to in-frame rearrangements. These files lack a portion of the clones; in checked studies, under half of the deficit traces to unresolved V genes, and the cause of the others is not known. Clonal size and the V and J genes are those of that table, whereas D and trimming came from the DNA. In all, the sample holds approximately 58,000 clones, and 81% of those were seen once. About 31% of the sample is in the top ten clones.

Measured from the cysteine to the phenylalanine, the CDR3 is 14 residues long. Only CDR3 DNA is held: 42 bases, read in frame from base 1. Based on the germline V gene (reference sequence), the CDR1 and CDR2 sequences are LNHDA and SQIVND. From V the trimming removes 6 bases and from J it removes 2 bases, while the gene matches leave 4 bases of the junction unaccounted for. General findings and caveats noted by the study authors: The quantity of clinical and demographic metadata differed by source and by participant and was supplied without curation.

The receptor's source is a man between 60 and 75 years old with COVID-19, enrolled during active disease. The chain is encoded by TRBV19 joined to TRBJ1-2; the central 9 bases match TRBD1. The sequenced sample was peripheral blood. The encoded CDR3 is CASSTGQGNYGYTF. The sequence in DNA is TGTGCCAGTAGCACGGGACAGGGAAACTATGGCTACACCTTC.